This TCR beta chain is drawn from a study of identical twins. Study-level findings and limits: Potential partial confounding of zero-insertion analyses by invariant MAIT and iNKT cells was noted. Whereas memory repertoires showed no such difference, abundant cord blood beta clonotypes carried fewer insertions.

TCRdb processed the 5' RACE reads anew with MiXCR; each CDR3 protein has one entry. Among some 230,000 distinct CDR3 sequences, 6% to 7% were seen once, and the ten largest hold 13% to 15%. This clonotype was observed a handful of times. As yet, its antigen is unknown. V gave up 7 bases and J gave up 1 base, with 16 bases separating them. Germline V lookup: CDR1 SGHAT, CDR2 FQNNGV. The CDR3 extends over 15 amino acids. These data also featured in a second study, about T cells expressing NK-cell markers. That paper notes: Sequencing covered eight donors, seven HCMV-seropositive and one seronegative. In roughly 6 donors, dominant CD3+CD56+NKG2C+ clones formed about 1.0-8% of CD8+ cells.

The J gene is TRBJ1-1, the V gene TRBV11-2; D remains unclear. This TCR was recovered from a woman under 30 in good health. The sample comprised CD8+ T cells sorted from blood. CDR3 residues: CASITLEGPNTEAFF. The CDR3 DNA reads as TGTGCCAGCATCACCTTGGAGGGCCCGAACACTGAAGCTTTCTTT.